Following are 24 T cell receptor beta chains from one sample sequenced in a study of identical twins. TCRdb reanalysed the 5' RACE reads using MiXCR and keeps one entry per CDR3 protein. Of 1.5 million to 2 million distinct CDR3 sequences listed, more than 30% are singletons. The sequenced material came from cord blood. All receptors derive from a newborn girl in good health.

This clonotype has more than one count but fewer than ten. The V and J genes are TRBV28 and TRBJ2-7; possibly TRBD1 or TRBD2 for D (5 bases each). The germline V and J ends were trimmed by 8 bases and 8 bases, with 10 bases remaining between them. The CDR3 is 10 residues long. Germline V gene data show CDR1 as MDHEN and CDR2 as SYDVKM. CDR3 nucleotides: TGTGCCAGCCTCGGGACGAAGCAGTACTTC. This sequence encodes CASLGTKQYF.

This clonotype was counted only a few times. The chain links TRBV12-3 or TRBV12-4 to TRBJ2-3; weak D call: TRBD2 (6 bases). V gave up 6 bases and J gave up 0 bases, with 13 bases separating them. This CDR3 has 15 residues. CDR3 DNA: TGTGCCAGCAGCAAGCGGGCCCCTAGCACAGATACGCAGTATTTT. Translation gives CASSKRAPSTDTQYF.

Of note for this clonotype: This clone may be a read error of a much larger clone one base away. The chain links TRBV28 to TRBJ2-3, with unresolved D. This CDR3 contains 17 residues. Looked up from germline, CDR1 is MDHEN and CDR2 is SYDVKM. Trimming left V 6 bases short and J 2 bases short, with 21 bases between. The CDR3 here is CASSSLGPRLTTDTQYF. The CDR3 region has the DNA TGTGCCAGCAGCAGTTTAGGGCCAAGACTTACCACAGATACGCAGTATTTT. Using reference TRBV28 and TRBJ2-3 for the parts outside the CDR3, the full variable domain is DVKVTQSSRYLVKRTGEKVFLECVQDMDHENMFWYRQDPGLGLRLIYFSYDVKMKEKGDIPEGYSVSREKKERFSLILESASTNQTSMYLCASSSLGPRLTTDTQYFGPGTRLTVL.

The count of this clonotype is one. Being one base from a much bigger clone, this may be a read error. The chain has TRBV2 and TRBJ1-1, with unresolved D. From germline, CDR1 is SNHLY and CDR2 FYNNEI. The CDR3 sequence is 12 residues long. CDR3: CASSDGNAEAFF. For the CDR3, the DNA is TGTGCCAGCAGTGATGGGAACGCTGAAGCTTTCTTT.

This chain joins TRBV9 and TRBJ2-5, with D hard to call. The V end was cut by 0 bases, the J end by 0 bases, with 15 bases between. The CDR3 is 17 residues long. CDR1 and CDR2 (germline): SGDLS, YYNGEE. CDR3 DNA sequence: TGTGCCAGCAGCGTAGATCCAGGTCCAGTTTACCAAGAGACCCAGTACTTC. Encoded protein: CASSVDPGPVYQETQYF. Full variable domain (remainder filled in from reference TRBV9 and TRBJ2-5): DSGVTQTPKHLITATGQRVTLRCSPRSGDLSVYWYQQSLDQGLQFLIQYYNGEERAKGNILERFSAQQFPDLHSELNLSSLELGDSALYFCASSVDPGPVYQETQYFGPGTRLLVL.

CDR3 DNA sequence: TGTGCCAGCTCACCGGACAGGATCTCTAACTATGGCTACACCTTC. This translates into CASSPDRISNYGYTF. This chain connects TRBV18 to TRBJ1-2, with 7 bases fitting TRBD1. This CDR3 region has 15 residues. Germline loops: CDR1 KGHSH, CDR2 LQKENI. V shed 3 bases and J 0 bases; nucleotides not matched to a gene: 4. The full variable domain, in which reference TRBV18 and TRBJ1-2 provide the parts outside the CDR3, is NAGVMQNPRHLVRRRGQEARLRCSPMKGHSHVYWYRQLPEEGLKFMVYLQKENIIDESGMPKERFSAEFPKEGPSILRIQQVVRGDSAAYFCASSPDRISNYGYTFGSGTRLTVV.

The CDR3 here is CASRGTVNTGELFF. CDR3 DNA sequence: TGTGCCAGCAGGGGGACGGTGAACACCGGGGAGCTGTTTTTT. The gene calls are TRBV12-3 or TRBV12-4 and TRBJ2-2; either TRBD1 or TRBD2 may supply D (5 bases each). The V end was cut by 6 bases, the J end by 1 base, with 9 bases between. The CDR3 has 14 residues.

The chain uses TRBV9 and TRBJ2-1; no reliable D call. Germline values: CDR1 SGDLS, CDR2 YYNGEE. Trimming removed 1 base from V and 0 bases from J, with 14 bases in between. The CDR3 is made up of 17 amino acids. The CDR3 coding sequence is TGTGCCAGCAGCGTACCAAGAGACGGAAGCTCCTACAATGAGCAGTTCTTC. Amino acid sequence: CASSVPRDGSSYNEQFF.

The chain is built from TRBV10-3 and TRBJ2-2; 14 bases map to TRBD2. The V gene's germline CDR1 is ENHRY and CDR2 SYGVKD. The CDR3 sequence is 16 residues long. The V segment lost 3 bases and the J segment 6 bases; nucleotides outside the gene matches: 3. As DNA, the CDR3 is TGTGCCATCAGTGAAAAGGGACTAGCGGGAGCCGGGGAGCTGTTTTTT. Translated, it gives CAISEKGLAGAGELFF.

V usage is TRBV7-2 and J usage is TRBJ2-4, with TRBD2 identical over 10 bases. Germline values: CDR1 SGHTA, CDR2 FQGNSA. This CDR3 spans 16 amino acids. The trim removed 5 bases at V and 0 bases at J, leaving 4 bases unmatched. CDR3 residues: CASSLGTSVAKNIQYF. CDR3 sequence (DNA): TGTGCCAGCAGCCTAGGGACTAGCGTAGCCAAAAACATTCAGTACTTC.

This clonotype was detected once. The rearrangement uses TRBV7-6 and TRBJ2-1; a possible D gene is TRBD1 (5 bases). The J call is uncertain, as TRBJ2-7 better fits the DNA end. In germline, CDR1 is SGHVS, CDR2 FNYEAQ. The CDR3 spans 15 residues. CDR3 in DNA: TGTGCCAGCAGCCCTACAGGTTTTTCCTACAATGAGCAGTACTTC. Residues: CASSPTGFSYNEQYF.

Only a few counts were recorded for this clonotype. The V gene is TRBV18, the J gene TRBJ2-5; 12 bases are shared with TRBD2. The DNA matches TRBJ2-7 better at its end, which makes the J call doubtful. The CDR3 consists of 19 residues. From germline, CDR1 is KGHSH and CDR2 LQKENI. CDR3 nucleotides: TGTGCCAGCTCACCACCGCCGGGACTAGCGGGCCGCATGAACTACGAGCAGTACTTC. It is translated as CASSPPPGLAGRMNYEQYF.

This CDR3 reads CASIFRGLAEQFF. The CDR3 region has the DNA TGTGCCAGCATATTTAGGGGGCTCGCTGAGCAGTTCTTC. The rearrangement links TRBV2 to TRBJ2-1, with 7 bases identical to TRBD1. The CDR3 spans 13 residues. V was pared by 7 bases and J by 9 bases, with 9 bases of the junction left unmatched. Germline CDR1 SNHLY, CDR2 FYNNEI.

The chain is built from TRBV10-3 and TRBJ2-3; TRBD2 aligns across 8 bases. The CDR3 spans 16 residues. Germline CDR1 ENHRY, CDR2 SYGVKD. Germline trimming cut 0 bases from V and 2 bases from J; bases unmatched to any gene: 4. The CDR3 reads CAISESQRGSTDTQYF. The DNA for the CDR3 is TGTGCCATCAGTGAGTCCCAGCGGGGGTCCACAGATACGCAGTATTTT.

V usage is TRBV20-1 and J usage is TRBJ2-3; 12 bases match TRBD2. The J segment lost 6 bases and the V segment lost 0 bases, leaving 7 bases of the junction unmatched. The CDR3 loop spans 16 amino acids. Germline-derived CDR1 and CDR2 are DFQATT and SNEGSKA (reference sequence). The CDR3 bases are TGCAGTGCTAGAGACCGGAGGACTAGCGGGGCCGATACGCAGTATTTT. Residues: CSARDRRTSGADTQYF.

The CDR3: CASSQEVDSTDTQYF. The CDR3 region has the DNA TGTGCCAGCAGCCAAGAGGTCGACTCCACAGATACGCAGTATTTT. V is TRBV3-1 and J is TRBJ2-3; D unresolved. Germline values: CDR1 LGHDT, CDR2 YNNKEL (reference sequence). V lost 0 bases to trimming and J lost 2 bases, with 9 bases between them. The CDR3 consists of 15 residues.

The sample holds a few counts of this clonotype. The rearrangement links TRBV28 to TRBJ2-5, with 7 bases identical to TRBD1. In germline, CDR1 is MDHEN, CDR2 SYDVKM. The CDR3 consists of 15 residues. V lost 5 bases, J lost 5 bases, and 11 bases stayed unmatched. CDR3: CASSEPQGFGETQYF. The CDR3 bases are TGTGCCAGCAGTGAACCACAGGGGTTCGGGGAGACCCAGTACTTC.

The sample holds many counts of this clonotype. The V call is TRBV24-1, the J call TRBJ2-5; perhaps TRBD1 as D (6 bases). From germline, CDR1 is KGHDR and CDR2 SFDVKD. Trimming pared 5 bases from V and 4 bases from J, leaving 10 bases between. The CDR3 is made up of 13 amino acids. CDR3 sequence: CATSVGGTETQYF. The CDR3 nucleotides are TGTGCCACCAGTGTTGGGGGCACAGAGACCCAGTACTTC.

The chain uses TRBV9 and TRBJ2-3; D is perhaps TRBD1 or TRBD2 (6 bases each). V lost 0 bases, J lost 5 bases, and 10 bases lay in between. CDR1 and CDR2 from the germline V gene are SGDLS and YYNGEE. The CDR3 is 14 residues long. The CDR3: CASSVAGAQDTQYF. CDR3 nucleotide sequence: TGTGCCAGCAGCGTAGCGGGGGCGCAAGATACGCAGTATTTT.

As for this clonotype: Since a much larger clone is just one base distant, this may be a read error. The rearrangement uses TRBV6-5 and TRBJ1-2; 8 bases agree with TRBD1. J lost 7 bases, V lost 6 bases, and 10 bases had no gene match. CDR1 and CDR2 (germline): MNHEY, SVGAGI. The CDR3 is 14 amino acids. CDR3 DNA: TGTGCCAGCAGCCTCCGGACAGGGTCCTGTGGCTACACCTTC. Translated, it gives CASSLRTGSCGYTF.

In the case of this clonotype: This could be a read error, since a much larger clone is one nucleotide away. DNA for the CDR3: TGCGCCGGCAGCTTTACAGGGGGCTCCTACAATGAGCAGTTCTTC. It encodes CAGSFTGGSYNEQFF. The chain combines TRBV5-1 with TRBJ2-1, with 8 bases aligning to TRBD1. Germline assignment: CDR1 SGHRS and CDR2 YFSETQ. The CDR3 spans 15 residues.

This chain joins TRBV21-1 and TRBJ2-2; the D segment call TRBD1 is taken from the table without a DNA check. TRBV21-1 is noted as a pseudogene. CDR3 length: 14 amino acids. The CDR3 loop is CATRGVLNTGELFF. The DNA for the CDR3 is TGTGCCACCCGAGGGGTCCTGAACACCGGGGAGCTGTTTTTT.

CDR3 sequence reads: CASSLTQFANEQFF. CDR3 nucleotide sequence: TGCGCCAGCAGCCTTACTCAATTTGCTAATGAGCAGTTCTTC. The rearrangement uses TRBV4-1 and TRBJ2-1; D is uncertain. In germline, CDR1 is MGHRA, CDR2 YSYEKL. The CDR3 runs to 14 residues. V lost 4 bases to trimming and J lost 7 bases, with 14 bases between them.

The chain recombines TRBV12-3 or TRBV12-4 with TRBJ2-1, with TRBD2 as a possible D gene (6 bases). V lost 1 base and J lost 2, with 15 bases in between. The CDR3 has 17 residues. The CDR3 here is CASSLVISRGTYNEQFF. CDR3 sequence (DNA): TGTGCCAGCAGTTTAGTCATCTCGCGGGGCACCTACAATGAGCAGTTCTTC.